This T cell receptor (beta chain) emerged from a study of siplizumab effects on memory and regulatory T cells. Findings and caveats of the study: Contribution to the alloresponse seemed major for naive T cells, which also seemed more diverse than memory cells. Proliferating CD4+ or CD8+ clones, roughly 75-95% of them, lacked an assignable naive or memory phenotype.

Concerning this clone itself: The antigen is not known.

Assay: immunoSEQ multiplex PCR; the TCRdb copy retains only in-frame clones and omits some. The sample includes roughly 60,000 clones, approximately 93% of them seen just once. Material for sequencing was CD8+ T cells sorted from blood. The source is a human donor in good health.

CDR3 protein: CASSQAGQGPYNEQFF. The DNA for the CDR3 is TGTGCCAGCAGCCAAGCGGGACAGGGACCTTACAATGAGCAGTTCTTC. This chain uses TRBV14 with TRBJ2-1; 9 nucleotides match TRBD1. The CDR3 runs 16 residues. Per germline, CDR1 SGHDN and CDR2 FVKESK. J lost 4 bases, V lost 1 base, and 5 bases had no gene match.